This T cell receptor beta chain was sequenced during a study of T-cell memory formation after mild COVID-19. Comment on this clonotype: Its antigen is unknown.

The CDR3 has 15 amino acids. CDR1 is SGHRS and CDR2 is YFSETQ in the germline V gene. Trimming took 0 bases from V and 2 from J, leaving 11 bases between them. Points from the study as a whole: Contracting CD4+ clones were located mainly in CM and EM, and CD8+ clones in EMRA.

TCRdb used MiXCR to reprocess the 5' RACE reads, holding one entry per CDR3 protein. The table lists roughly 320,000 distinct CDR3 sequences, 25% to 30% of them singletons, with approximately 13% in the top ten. V gene TRBV5-1 combines with J gene TRBJ1-1; D gene uncertain. The sample taken for sequencing was PBMCs or a T cell subset sorted from them (not recorded which). This receptor was obtained from an adult woman who had mild COVID-19 (a few samples of this study predate the infection). Cell type and time point are not known. Here the CDR3 reads CASSLGAAGNTEAFF. CDR3 nucleotide sequence: TGCGCCAGCAGCTTGGGGGCCGCAGGTAACACTGAAGCTTTCTTT.